This T cell receptor (beta chain) was sequenced during a study of blood T cell repertoires in COVID-19. Assay: immunoSEQ multiplex PCR; the TCRdb copy retains only in-frame clones and omits some. The repertoire includes roughly 200,000 clones, approximately 80% of them detected once, and about 11% sits in the top ten. Germline CDR1 SGHRS, CDR2 YFSETQ. The CDR3 runs to 17 residues. V gave up 4 bases and J gave up 0 bases; unmatched junction bases: 11. The Seattle patients joined while their infection was active and were tracked longitudinally afterward. Sequencing was performed on peripheral blood. The V call is TRBV5-1, the J call TRBJ2-3; 7 bases fit TRBD2. The clonotype was recovered from a woman in her thirties or forties with COVID-19, enrolled during active disease. CDR3 sequence reads: CASSGSTSTFSTDTQYF. CDR3 DNA sequence: TGCGCCAGCAGCGGATCGACTAGCACCTTTAGCACAGATACGCAGTATTTT.